The 12 T cell receptor beta chains in this list originate from one sample, sequenced in a study of shared clonotypes between healthy human individuals. TCRdb's copy holds only in-frame clones and misses some; the assay was immunoSEQ multiplex PCR. This sample has about 100,000 clones; almost 70% occur once, and the top ten carry 50%. The material sequenced was memory CD8+ T cells sorted from blood. The subset denotes: CD45RO+ cells pooled with CCR7-negative TemRA cells. These receptors came from a man aged 25 to 40 in good health.

The V and J genes are TRBV7-2 and TRBJ2-7; 7 positions agree with TRBD2. Per the germline V gene, CDR1 is SGHTA and CDR2 is FQGNSA. With V trimmed by 5 bases and J by 0 bases, 7 bases remained unmatched. CDR3 length: 15 amino acids. This CDR3 is CASSPAGTTSYEQYF. The DNA for the CDR3 is TGTGCCAGCAGCCCCGCCGGGACTACCTCCTACGAGCAGTACTTC.

A single count supports this clone. The chain recombines TRBV9 with TRBJ2-7; no firm D call. Trimming removed 4 bases from V and 4 bases from J, with 3 bases in between. The CDR3 is made up of 10 amino acids. Germline CDR1 SGDLS, CDR2 YYNGEE. Here the CDR3 DNA reads TGTGCCAGCAGCAAGTACGAGCAGTACTTC. It encodes CASSKYEQYF.

This clone has just a few counts. J is TRBJ2-3 and V is TRBV11-2; 7 nucleotides match TRBD2. The CDR3 is 15 amino acids. Germline CDR1 is SGHAT and CDR2 is FQNNGV. The trim removed 3 bases at V and 4 bases at J, leaving 7 bases unmatched. The CDR3 region has the DNA TGTGCCAGCAGCTTCGATTCGGGAGGCCCAGATACGCAGTATTTT. Translated, it gives CASSFDSGGPDTQYF. The entire variable domain, with the rest obtained from reference TRBV11-2 and TRBJ2-3, is as follows: EAGVAQSPRYKIIEKRQSVAFWCNPISGHATLYWYQQILGQGPKLLIQFQNNGVVDDSQLPKDRFSAERLKGVDSTLKIQPAKLEDSAVYLCASSFDSGGPDTQYFGPGTRLTVL.

J is TRBJ1-2 and V is TRBV5-4; D is uncertain. Germline V CDR1 and CDR2: SGHNT, YYREEE (reference sequence). Deletions cut 2 bases from V and 0 bases from J, with 11 bases between. There are 15 residues in the CDR3. CDR3 in amino acids: CASSLRREPNYGYTF. The DNA of the CDR3 is TGTGCCAGCAGCTTAAGACGGGAACCTAACTATGGCTACACCTTC.

The chain is built from TRBV28 and TRBJ2-1; TRBD1 matches 9 bases. In germline, CDR1 is MDHEN, CDR2 SYDVKM. With V trimmed by 7 bases and J by 8 bases, 9 bases remained unmatched. This CDR3 comprises 14 residues. The CDR3 protein is CASTRGQGWDEQFF. The DNA of the CDR3 is TGTGCCAGCACCAGGGGACAGGGTTGGGATGAGCAGTTCTTC.

This rearrangement joins TRBV4-2 to TRBJ1-1, with D tentatively TRBD1 (5 bases). This CDR3 has 13 amino acids. V dropped 0 bases and J dropped 8 bases, with 10 bases sitting between them. In germline, CDR1 is LGHNA, CDR2 YNFKEQ. The CDR3, as DNA: TGTGCCAGCAGCCAAGACCTGGGGCCCGAAGCTTTCTTT. It encodes CASSQDLGPEAFF.

This clone has a handful of counts. This chain links TRBV5-6 with TRBJ1-2, with D possibly matching TRBD1 (5 bases). V gave up 0 bases and J gave up 7 bases, with 10 bases separating them. Germline-derived CDR1 and CDR2 are SGHDT and YYEEEE. The length of the CDR3 is 13 residues. CDR3 coding DNA: TGTGCCAGCAGCTTGGACAGGTCCCCTGGCTACACCTTC. As protein: CASSLDRSPGYTF.

The chain has TRBV6-5 and TRBJ2-7; TRBD2 is a possible D gene (6 bases). The CDR3 length is 14 residues. Trimming pared 6 bases from V and 2 bases from J, leaving 14 bases between. Germline V lookup: CDR1 MNHEY, CDR2 SVGAGI. The CDR3: CASSPDGSPYEQYF. The CDR3 DNA is TGTGCCAGCAGCCCGGACGGGAGTCCCTACGAGCAGTACTTC.

In its sample, this clone was seen once. The rearrangement uses TRBV7-9 and TRBJ2-1; D unclear. Germline lookup yields CDR1 SEHNR and CDR2 FQNEAQ (reference sequence). The germline V and J ends were trimmed by 1 base and 5 bases, with 12 bases remaining between them. The CDR3 has 15 residues. As DNA, the CDR3 is TGTGCCAGCAGCTTAGTATCCATGAACCACAATGAGCAGTTCTTC. Protein product: CASSLVSMNHNEQFF. The whole variable domain, filled in from reference TRBV7-9 and TRBJ2-1, reads DTGVSQNPRHKITKRGQNVTFRCDPISEHNRLYWYRQTLGQGPEFLTYFQNEAQLEKSRLLSDRFSAERPKGSFSTLEIQRTEQGDSAMYLCASSLVSMNHNEQFFGPGTRLTVL.

This clone was picked up many times. CDR3 sequence: CASSVPIGGGTGTSGRTDTQYF. The CDR3 DNA reads as TGTGCCAGCAGCGTACCAATCGGCGGTGGGACAGGGACTAGCGGGAGGACAGATACGCAGTATTTT. The chain recombines TRBV9 with TRBJ2-3; 15 bases are shared with TRBD2. The J segment lost 3 bases and the V segment lost 1 base, leaving 18 bases of the junction unmatched. This CDR3 is 22 amino acids long. Germline values: CDR1 SGDLS, CDR2 YYNGEE.

This clone was detected a few times. The V call is TRBV10-1, the J call TRBJ1-1; D might be TRBD1 (6 bases). V was shortened by 6 bases and J by 1 base, with 12 bases between the two germline ends. The CDR3 consists of 14 residues. Per germline, CDR1 WNHNN and CDR2 SYGVQD (reference sequence). This CDR3 reads CASSRDTSNTEAFF. DNA for the CDR3: TGCGCCAGCAGCAGGGACACTTCGAACACTGAAGCTTTCTTT.

This clone was seen only once. V usage is TRBV4-1 and J usage is TRBJ1-5; TRBD1 aligns across 8 bases. Germline CDR1 MGHRA, CDR2 YSYEKL. This CDR3 has 16 amino acids. V lost 1 base, J lost 6 bases, and 8 bases stayed unmatched. CDR3 nucleotide sequence: TGCGCCAGCAGCCAAGTTCCTCAGGGGGCGGTTCAGCCCCAGCATTTT. This codes for CASSQVPQGAVQPQHF.